This TCR beta chain derives from a study of breast tumors, draining lymph nodes, adjacent tissues. Each CDR3 protein is one row after TCRdb ran MiXCR on the multiplex PCR reads. The data hold about 180,000 distinct CDR3 sequences, with more than 25% observed a single time. V lost 3 bases to trimming and J lost 8 bases, with 13 bases between them. This CDR3 spans 13 amino acids. Axillary draining lymph nodes of breast cancer patients supplied the node samples. The V call is TRBV12-3 or TRBV12-4, the J call TRBJ1-2; D is unresolved. The material sequenced was axillary lymph node tissue. The receptor was isolated from a female donor with breast cancer. Some clones in this sample may be carry-over from other donors' samples. Here the CDR3 DNA reads TGTGCCAGCAGTTTGGGCGGGTTGGGGGGCTACACCTTC. Protein: CASSLGGLGGYTF.